Listed below are T cell receptor beta chains from one sample, sequenced in a study of blood T cell repertoires in COVID-19. Libraries were prepared by immunoSEQ multiplex PCR; TCRdb keeps only in-frame clonotypes and omits some of them. This sample has under 300,000 clones, with approximately 89% found just once. Sequencing input: peripheral blood. The receptor source for this set is a woman aged 40 to 55 who had recovered from COVID-19. The CDR3 runs from the conserved cysteine through the conserved F or W. D genes are given only for firm matches. For some rows the clone size is stated as once, few or many, or as a class when expanded; others skip it.

TRBV21-1	-	-	TRBJ1-1	CASSITGGSRNTEAFF	TGTGCCAGCAGCATAACAGGGGGCTCGCGAAACACTGAAGCTTTCTTT
TRBV9	-	-	TRBJ1-2	CASRSGPGGYTF	TGTGCCAGCAGGTCGGGCCCGGGAGGCTACACCTTC
TRBV27	TRBD2	-	TRBJ2-7	CASRTLGAGGEQYF	TGTGCCAGCAGAACTTTGGGGGCGGGGGGTGAGCAGTACTTC
TRBV21-1	-	-	TRBJ2-3	CASSKLMQKSTDTQYF	TGTGCCAGCAGCAAATTGATGCAGAAAAGCACAGATACGCAGTATTTT
TRBV2	-	-	TRBJ1-2	CASSEARVSYTF	TGTGCCAGCAGTGAAGCACGAGTTAGCTACACCTTC
TRBV21-1	-	-	TRBJ1-5	CASSKGRAWNQPQHF	TGTGCCAGCAGCAAAGGCAGGGCCTGGAATCAGCCCCAGCATTTT
TRBV5-4	TRBD2	-	TRBJ2-1	CASSFPGLAGISSYNEQFF	TGTGCCAGCAGCTTTCCGGGACTAGCGGGGATTAGCTCCTACAATGAGCAGTTCTTC
TRBV19	TRBD1	-	TRBJ1-2	CASSIRGQEVGYGYTF	TGTGCCAGTAGTATTAGAGGACAGGAGGTTGGCTATGGCTACACCTTC
TRBV5-1	TRBD1	-	TRBJ1-3	CASSFRDRVDTIYF	TGCGCCAGCAGCTTCCGGGACAGGGTCGACACCATATATTTT
TRBV24-1	TRBD2	-	TRBJ2-1	CATSDAGVPYNEQFF	TGTGCCACCAGTGATGCGGGAGTCCCCTACAATGAGCAGTTCTTC
TRBV9	-	-	TRBJ2-3	CASSVVATDTQYF	TGTGCCAGCAGCGTAGTGGCCACAGATACGCAGTATTTT
TRBV28	-	-	TRBJ2-1	CASSAGPEGGYNEQFF	TGTGCCAGCAGTGCCGGGCCCGAAGGGGGCTACAATGAGCAGTTCTTC
TRBV15	TRBD2	-	TRBJ2-2	CATSRDLLAGFSGELFF	TGTGCCACCAGCAGAGATCTACTAGCGGGGTTTTCCGGGGAGCTGTTTTTT
TRBV28	-	-	TRBJ1-4	CASGTESLREKLFF	TGTGCCAGCGGAACAGAAAGTCTACGAGAAAAACTGTTTTTT
TRBV27	-	-	TRBJ1-5	CASRSLRLGLTYQPQHF	TGTGCCAGCAGGTCCCTAAGGCTGGGACTCACTTATCAGCCCCAGCATTTT
TRBV2	TRBD1	-	TRBJ2-7	CASSPGQASYEQYF	TGTGCCAGCAGTCCAGGACAGGCCTCCTACGAGCAGTACTTC
TRBV7-6	TRBD2	-	TRBJ2-7	CASSLGSGAPSYEQYF	TGTGCCAGCAGCTTGGGTAGCGGGGCCCCCTCCTACGAGCAGTACTTC
TRBV19	-	once	TRBJ2-5	CASGVGEETQYF	TGTGCCAGCGGAGTCGGGGAGGAGACCCAGTACTTC
TRBV11-3	TRBD2	-	TRBJ2-5	CASSLEATSGLQADF	TGTGCCAGCAGCTTAGAGGCCACTAGCGGGCTCCAGGCGGACTTC
TRBV12-3/TRBV12-4	TRBD2	-	TRBJ2-1	CASSLSAGNEQFF	TGTGCCAGCAGTTTGTCAGCGGGGAATGAGCAGTTCTTC
TRBV9	-	-	TRBJ2-4	CASSVGGAAKNIQYF	TGTGCCAGCAGCGTAGGGGGAGCAGCCAAAAACATTCAGTACTTC
TRBV28	TRBD1	-	TRBJ2-5	CASSIQGVETQYF	TGTGCCAGCAGTATTCAGGGGGTTGAGACCCAGTACTTC
TRBV4-2	TRBD2	-	TRBJ2-5	CASSQSSGGPETQYF	TGTGCCAGCAGCCAATCTAGCGGGGGGCCGGAGACCCAGTACTTC
TRBV4-3	-	-	TRBJ1-5	CASSQDVGSTSNQPQHF	TGCGCCAGCAGCCAAGATGTCGGTAGTACTAGCAATCAGCCCCAGCATTTT
TRBV7-9	TRBD1	-	TRBJ1-2	CAGGQGNYGYTF	TGTGCCGGGGGACAGGGTAACTATGGCTACACCTTC
TRBV6-5	TRBD1	-	TRBJ2-3	CASSYYRGVSTDTQYF	TGTGCCAGCAGTTACTACAGGGGAGTAAGCACAGATACGCAGTATTTT
TRBV20-1	-	-	TRBJ1-1	CSASGPPVATEAFF	TGCAGTGCTAGTGGCCCCCCGGTAGCCACTGAAGCTTTCTTT
TRBV28	-	-	TRBJ2-3	CASSLGTHIPTQYF	TGTGCCAGCAGTTTGGGGACTCACATCCCTACGCAGTATTTT
TRBV3-1/TRBV3-2	-	-	TRBJ2-2	CASSQDKGALNTGELFF	TGTGCCAGCAGCCAAGATAAGGGAGCACTGAACACCGGGGAGCTGTTTTTT
TRBV19	-	-	TRBJ1-2	CASNRGKMNYGYTF	TGTGCCAGTAATCGGGGGAAGATGAACTATGGCTACACCTTC
TRBV11-3	-	-	TRBJ1-2	CASSQLGGDPGYTF	TGTGCCAGCAGCCAGTTGGGGGGAGATCCTGGCTACACCTTC
TRBV12-3/TRBV12-4	-	-	TRBJ1-2	CASRVGLYGYTF	TGTGCCAGCAGGGTGGGCTTATATGGCTACACCTTC
TRBV7-3	TRBD2	-	TRBJ2-5	CASSPAGPPGGETQYF	TGTGCCAGCAGCCCTGCGGGCCCACCGGGAGGGGAGACCCAGTACTTC
TRBV7-9	-	once	TRBJ2-1	CASTPRGAANEQFF	TGTGCCAGCACCCCTCGGGGGGCGGCTAATGAGCAGTTCTTC
TRBV19	-	-	TRBJ1-1	CASRTAGGTEAFF	TGTGCCAGTAGGACAGCCGGTGGCACTGAAGCTTTCTTT
TRBV18	TRBD1	-	TRBJ1-2	CASSAYLTGEDGYTF	TGTGCCAGCTCAGCATATCTAACAGGGGAGGATGGCTACACCTTC
TRBV7-6	TRBD1	-	TRBJ1-4	CASSPGQGREKLFF	TGTGCCAGCAGTCCCGGACAGGGTCGAGAAAAACTGTTTTTT
TRBV6-5	-	-	TRBJ2-1	CASSYSGGGTGEQFF	TGTGCCAGCAGTTACTCGGGTGGCGGGACTGGTGAGCAGTTCTTC
TRBV7-9	TRBD2	-	TRBJ2-1	CASSLAASGKVEQFF	TGTGCCAGCAGCTTAGCGGCTAGCGGGAAGGTTGAGCAGTTCTTC
TRBV2	-	-	TRBJ1-2	CASKDPGDYGYTF	TGTGCCAGCAAAGACCCAGGGGACTATGGCTACACCTTC
TRBV5-4	TRBD1	-	TRBJ1-4	CASSSRTGSGEKLFF	TGTGCCAGCAGCTCCCGGACAGGGTCAGGTGAAAAACTGTTTTTT
TRBV6-4	TRBD1	-	TRBJ2-2	CASRPRDSETGELFF	TGTGCCAGCAGACCCCGGGACAGTGAAACCGGGGAGCTGTTTTTT
TRBV24-1	-	-	TRBJ2-3	CATSDRTGGDTQYF	TGTGCCACCAGTGATCGGACTGGAGGGGATACGCAGTATTTT
TRBV5-1	-	-	TRBJ1-3	CASSLGEQGSGNTIYF	TGCGCCAGCAGCTTGGGTGAACAGGGTTCTGGAAACACCATATATTTT
TRBV11-2	TRBD1	-	TRBJ1-2	CASSLLRGRTGTGYTF	TGTGCCAGCAGCTTACTAAGGGGTCGGACAGGGACCGGCTACACCTTC
TRBV21-1	-	once	TRBJ2-1	CASSKRGPGLAKSSYNEQFF	TGTGCCAGCAGCAAACGTGGGCCGGGACTAGCGAAGAGCTCCTACAATGAGCAGTTCTTC
TRBV28	-	-	TRBJ2-2	CASSYHTRTRSGELFF	TGTGCCAGCAGTTACCACACCCGGACACGGTCCGGGGAGCTGTTTTTT
TRBV21-1	-	once	TRBJ1-2	CARRQRYGYTF	TGTGCCAGACGACAGAGGTATGGCTACACCTTC
TRBV9	TRBD2	-	TRBJ2-1	CASSGGLAGFNEQFF	TGTGCCAGCAGCGGCGGACTAGCGGGGTTTAATGAGCAGTTCTTC
TRBV28	TRBD1	-	TRBJ2-1	CASSLWTGVADEQFF	TGTGCCAGCAGTTTATGGACAGGGGTGGCAGATGAGCAGTTCTTC